Listed below are T cell receptor beta chains from one sample, sequenced in a study of T-cell memory formation after mild COVID-19. TCRdb re-derived calls from the 5' RACE reads in MiXCR, one entry per CDR3 protein. The data contain 100,000 to 150,000 distinct CDR3 sequences, roughly 6% of them seen just once; the ten biggest clones take up roughly 2%. Sequencing input: PBMCs or a T cell subset sorted from them (not recorded which). The source of these receptors is an adult woman who had mild COVID-19 (a few samples of this study predate the infection). Cell type and time point are not known. Both conserved end residues are part of each CDR3. The order of the fields is J gene, V gene, D gene, clone size, CDR3 DNA, CDR3 protein. A D gene is named only where the DNA matches it firmly. Rows give clone size only sometimes, using once, few, many, or a class for an expanded clone.

j_call: TRBJ2-7
v_call: TRBV20-1
d_call: NA
clone_size: many
cdr3_nt: TGCAGTGCTAGAGAGCGGGTGGGGGTTTCCTACGAGCAGTACTTC
cdr3_aa: CSARERVGVSYEQYF

j_call: TRBJ1-2
v_call: TRBV12-3/TRBV12-4
d_call: TRBD1
clone_size: few
cdr3_nt: TGTGCCAGCAGTCCAAGTCGAGGGACAGGGGGCCTAACTAACTATGGCTACACCTTC
cdr3_aa: CASSPSRGTGGLTNYGYTF

j_call: TRBJ2-5
v_call: TRBV11-2
d_call: NA
clone_size: NA
cdr3_nt: TGTGCCAGCAGCTTTACTCGGGAAGAGACCCAGTACTTC
cdr3_aa: CASSFTREETQYF

j_call: TRBJ2-3
v_call: TRBV5-1
d_call: TRBD2
clone_size: NA
cdr3_nt: TGCGCCAGCAGCTTGGTTCTAGCGGGGGTCCTTAGCACAGATACGCAGTATTTT
cdr3_aa: CASSLVLAGVLSTDTQYF

j_call: TRBJ2-7
v_call: TRBV5-1
d_call: TRBD1
clone_size: NA
cdr3_nt: TGCGCCAGCAGCTTAACAGGGGATGTCTACGAGCAGTACTTC
cdr3_aa: CASSLTGDVYEQYF

j_call: TRBJ2-4
v_call: TRBV6-6
d_call: NA
clone_size: few
cdr3_nt: TGTGCCACCAAGCAGGGGGGGGACTACCCCAAAAACATTCAGTACTTC
cdr3_aa: CATKQGGDYPKNIQYF

j_call: TRBJ2-1
v_call: TRBV7-2
d_call: TRBD2
clone_size: NA
cdr3_nt: TGTGCCAGCAGGAATACGGGGAGGGGCAGTGAGCAGTTCTTC
cdr3_aa: CASRNTGRGSEQFF

j_call: TRBJ2-2
v_call: TRBV5-5
d_call: TRBD2
clone_size: few
cdr3_nt: TGTGCCAGCAGCACGCTCATGGGAGGGTCAAACACCGGGGAGCTGTTTTTT
cdr3_aa: CASSTLMGGSNTGELFF

j_call: TRBJ2-3
v_call: TRBV7-3
d_call: NA
clone_size: many
cdr3_nt: TGTGCCAGCAGCATCATGGCGGCTAGCGCAGATACGCAGTATTTT
cdr3_aa: CASSIMAASADTQYF

j_call: TRBJ1-1
v_call: TRBV9
d_call: NA
clone_size: NA
cdr3_nt: TGTGCCAGCAGCGTGGAAGGGGGGGGAGGAAACACTGAAGCTTTCTTT
cdr3_aa: CASSVEGGGGNTEAFF

j_call: TRBJ2-1
v_call: TRBV12-3/TRBV12-4
d_call: NA
clone_size: many
cdr3_nt: TGTGCCAGCAGACCTCTAGCGACCCTCTCCTACAATGAGCAGTTCTTC
cdr3_aa: CASRPLATLSYNEQFF

j_call: TRBJ2-3
v_call: TRBV5-1
d_call: TRBD1
clone_size: NA
cdr3_nt: TGCGCCAGCAGCTTGGGGAGGACAGGGGGCGCAGATACGCAGTATTTT
cdr3_aa: CASSLGRTGGADTQYF

j_call: TRBJ2-3
v_call: TRBV6-5
d_call: TRBD2
clone_size: NA
cdr3_nt: TGTGCCAGCAGTTACAGCGGGAGGAGGATGGATACGCAGTATTTT
cdr3_aa: CASSYSGRRMDTQYF

j_call: TRBJ2-7
v_call: TRBV5-1
d_call: NA
clone_size: many
cdr3_nt: TGCGCCAGCAGCTTTGGTGGCAGGTCCTACGAGCAGTACTTC
cdr3_aa: CASSFGGRSYEQYF

j_call: TRBJ2-7
v_call: TRBV7-2
d_call: NA
clone_size: NA
cdr3_nt: TGTGCCAGCAGCTTAGCCCCAGGGAACTACGAGCAGTACTTC
cdr3_aa: CASSLAPGNYEQYF

j_call: TRBJ1-1
v_call: TRBV12-3/TRBV12-4
d_call: NA
clone_size: NA
cdr3_nt: TGTGCCAGCAGCATCCGGGCCACAAAGGGGGGCACTGAAGCTTTCTTT
cdr3_aa: CASSIRATKGGTEAFF

j_call: TRBJ1-5
v_call: TRBV6-5
d_call: NA
clone_size: few
cdr3_nt: TGTGCCAGCAGTTACTCCGCCTCCTCGCCCCAGCATTTT
cdr3_aa: CASSYSASSPQHF

j_call: TRBJ1-2
v_call: TRBV11-2
d_call: TRBD1
clone_size: NA
cdr3_nt: TGTGCCAGCAGATCGATCTCCCCCGGGACAGGGAGTCTAGCTAACTATGGCTACACCTTC
cdr3_aa: CASRSISPGTGSLANYGYTF

j_call: TRBJ2-3
v_call: TRBV18
d_call: NA
clone_size: NA
cdr3_nt: TGTGCCAGCTCCTACCGGGACACAGATACGCAGTATTTT
cdr3_aa: CASSYRDTDTQYF

j_call: TRBJ2-5
v_call: TRBV24-1
d_call: TRBD2
clone_size: few
cdr3_nt: TGTGCCACCAGTGATCCAGCGGGGGGGCCTTTTTTGGCACAAGAGACCCAGTACTTC
cdr3_aa: CATSDPAGGPFLAQETQYF

j_call: TRBJ2-5
v_call: TRBV29-1
d_call: NA
clone_size: few
cdr3_nt: TGCAGCGTTCGTCGGGGTGCTCAAGAGACCCAGTACTTC
cdr3_aa: CSVRRGAQETQYF

j_call: TRBJ2-1
v_call: TRBV7-2
d_call: TRBD2
clone_size: NA
cdr3_nt: TGTGCCAGCAGCTCGCGGGAGATCCCCAATGAGCAGTTCTTC
cdr3_aa: CASSSREIPNEQFF

j_call: TRBJ1-2
v_call: TRBV7-9
d_call: NA
clone_size: few
cdr3_nt: TGTGCCAGCAGCTTAGAAACAGGGACTCGCTACACCTTC
cdr3_aa: CASSLETGTRYTF

j_call: TRBJ2-1
v_call: TRBV24-1
d_call: TRBD1
clone_size: few
cdr3_nt: TGTGCCACCAGACAGGGGGCATCCAATGAGCAGTTCTTC
cdr3_aa: CATRQGASNEQFF

j_call: TRBJ1-2
v_call: TRBV5-1
d_call: TRBD1
clone_size: many
cdr3_nt: TGCGCCAGCAGCTTGAACAGGGGCTCTAACTATGGCTACACCTTC
cdr3_aa: CASSLNRGSNYGYTF

j_call: TRBJ2-5
v_call: TRBV12-3/TRBV12-4
d_call: NA
clone_size: few
cdr3_nt: TGTGCCAGCAGATCTACGGGGCAAGAGACCCAGTACTTC
cdr3_aa: CASRSTGQETQYF

j_call: TRBJ2-7
v_call: TRBV12-3/TRBV12-4
d_call: NA
clone_size: many
cdr3_nt: TGTGCCAGCAGTTTGTGGACCTACGAGCAGTACTTC
cdr3_aa: CASSLWTYEQYF

j_call: TRBJ1-4
v_call: TRBV3-1
d_call: NA
clone_size: NA
cdr3_nt: TGTGCCAGCAGCCAAGATTTACATGCGGGGACGCAGTCTGAAAAACTGTTTTTT
cdr3_aa: CASSQDLHAGTQSEKLFF

j_call: TRBJ2-1
v_call: TRBV12-3/TRBV12-4
d_call: TRBD2
clone_size: many
cdr3_nt: TGTGCCAGCAGGCGGACTAGCGGGAATGAGCAGTTCTTC
cdr3_aa: CASRRTSGNEQFF

j_call: TRBJ1-1
v_call: TRBV12-3/TRBV12-4
d_call: NA
clone_size: NA
cdr3_nt: TGTGCCAGCAGTTTGCAGGGCTTAGGAGCTTTCTTT
cdr3_aa: CASSLQGLGAFF

j_call: TRBJ2-1
v_call: TRBV5-1
d_call: NA
clone_size: few
cdr3_nt: TGCGCCAGCAGCAAGGGTGGACAGACTGTTCGGAATGAGCAGTTCTTC
cdr3_aa: CASSKGGQTVRNEQFF

j_call: TRBJ1-4
v_call: TRBV18
d_call: NA
clone_size: NA
cdr3_nt: TGTGCCAGCTCACCACAAAAGGGTATCGGGGAAAAACTGTTTTTT
cdr3_aa: CASSPQKGIGEKLFF

j_call: TRBJ2-5
v_call: TRBV27
d_call: TRBD2
clone_size: NA
cdr3_nt: TGTGCCAGCAGATCCCTAGCGGGGGGGCAAGAGACCCAGTACTTC
cdr3_aa: CASRSLAGGQETQYF

j_call: TRBJ1-2
v_call: TRBV5-1
d_call: TRBD1
clone_size: many
cdr3_nt: TGCGCCAGCAGCTCAGGGACAGCTTATGGCTACACCTTC
cdr3_aa: CASSSGTAYGYTF

j_call: TRBJ2-7
v_call: TRBV12-3/TRBV12-4
d_call: NA
clone_size: many
cdr3_nt: TGTGCCAGCAGTTTACGCACCTACGAGCAGTACTTC
cdr3_aa: CASSLRTYEQYF

j_call: TRBJ2-1
v_call: TRBV14
d_call: TRBD2
clone_size: many
cdr3_nt: TGTGCCAGCAGCCCGCCGGGACTAGCGGGGAAGGATGAGCAGTTCTTC
cdr3_aa: CASSPPGLAGKDEQFF

j_call: TRBJ1-1
v_call: TRBV12-3/TRBV12-4
d_call: NA
clone_size: many
cdr3_nt: TGTGCCAGTAGGAACACTGAAGCTTTCTTT
cdr3_aa: CASRNTEAFF

j_call: TRBJ2-7
v_call: TRBV2
d_call: NA
clone_size: NA
cdr3_nt: TGTGCCAGCAGTGGTCGACACCCCGCTGTACAGCAGTACTTC
cdr3_aa: CASSGRHPAVQQYF

j_call: TRBJ1-2
v_call: TRBV7-9
d_call: NA
clone_size: NA
cdr3_nt: TGTGCCAGCAGCTTAGACGGAATAGCTAACTATGGCTACACCTTC
cdr3_aa: CASSLDGIANYGYTF

j_call: TRBJ1-2
v_call: TRBV25-1
d_call: NA
clone_size: few
cdr3_nt: TGTGCCAGCAGTCCCCCAGGGAGGGGGTGGGATGGCTACACCTTC
cdr3_aa: CASSPPGRGWDGYTF

j_call: TRBJ2-3
v_call: TRBV5-4
d_call: NA
clone_size: once
cdr3_nt: TGTGCCAGCGGTTATTTCGCGGGCCACCTCGGGTGGTCGGATACGCAGTATTTT
cdr3_aa: CASGYFAGHLGWSDTQYF

j_call: TRBJ1-2
v_call: TRBV6-6
d_call: NA
clone_size: many
cdr3_nt: TGTGCCAGCAGCATCGGACCACAAGGACTAACCTACACCTTC
cdr3_aa: CASSIGPQGLTYTF

j_call: TRBJ1-2
v_call: TRBV7-2
d_call: NA
clone_size: many
cdr3_nt: TGTGCCAGCAGCTTATTGGAAGGTGTCTATGGCTACACCTTC
cdr3_aa: CASSLLEGVYGYTF

j_call: TRBJ1-2
v_call: TRBV30
d_call: NA
clone_size: NA
cdr3_nt: TGTGCCTGGGCCAGGGATAACTATGGCTACACCTTC
cdr3_aa: CAWARDNYGYTF

j_call: TRBJ1-2
v_call: TRBV5-1
d_call: NA
clone_size: NA
cdr3_nt: TGCGCCAGCAGCTTCGACCTCAGAGGCTACACCTTC
cdr3_aa: CASSFDLRGYTF

j_call: TRBJ1-2
v_call: TRBV7-2
d_call: NA
clone_size: many
cdr3_nt: TGTGCCAGCAGCTTGTCAGGGGCCAGTAACTATGGCTACACCTTC
cdr3_aa: CASSLSGASNYGYTF

j_call: TRBJ2-3
v_call: TRBV20-1
d_call: TRBD2
clone_size: few
cdr3_nt: TGCAGTGCTCGGGCCGGGACTAGCGGGAGTTTGGCAGATACGCAGTATTTT
cdr3_aa: CSARAGTSGSLADTQYF

j_call: TRBJ1-1
v_call: TRBV11-2
d_call: NA
clone_size: few
cdr3_nt: TGTGCCAGCAGCTTAGCATCCCGGAACACTGAAGCTTTCTTT
cdr3_aa: CASSLASRNTEAFF

j_call: TRBJ2-1
v_call: TRBV30
d_call: TRBD1
clone_size: NA
cdr3_nt: TGTGCCTGCTCACAGGGGGCTAGGAATGAGCAGTTCTTC
cdr3_aa: CACSQGARNEQFF

j_call: TRBJ2-3
v_call: TRBV15
d_call: NA
clone_size: few
cdr3_nt: TGTGCCACCAGCAGAGATCAATTCCCAGATACGCAGTATTTT
cdr3_aa: CATSRDQFPDTQYF

j_call: TRBJ2-1
v_call: TRBV5-1
d_call: NA
clone_size: many
cdr3_nt: TGCGCCAGCAGCTTGGGCCGAGGGGGCAATGAGCAGTTCTTC
cdr3_aa: CASSLGRGGNEQFF

j_call: TRBJ1-1
v_call: TRBV12-3/TRBV12-4
d_call: NA
clone_size: few
cdr3_nt: TGTGCCAGCAGCAGACAGGCGGGACTGAACACTGAAGCTTTCTTT
cdr3_aa: CASSRQAGLNTEAFF

j_call: TRBJ1-1
v_call: TRBV2
d_call: NA
clone_size: NA
cdr3_nt: TGTGCCAACTTCAGGGTTGCTGAAGCTTTCTTT
cdr3_aa: CANFRVAEAFF

j_call: TRBJ2-3
v_call: TRBV7-2
d_call: TRBD2
clone_size: NA
cdr3_nt: TGTGCCAGCAGCATAGCGGGAGGTTCCGGCATGGATACGCAGTATTTT
cdr3_aa: CASSIAGGSGMDTQYF

j_call: TRBJ2-1
v_call: TRBV20-1
d_call: NA
clone_size: few
cdr3_nt: TGCAGTGCTAGGAAGGCAGGGAGGTTGAATGAGCAGTTCTTC
cdr3_aa: CSARKAGRLNEQFF

j_call: TRBJ2-2
v_call: TRBV27
d_call: NA
clone_size: few
cdr3_nt: TGTGCCAGCAGTTCTAAAGGCGGGATGACGACCGGGGAGCTGTTTTTT
cdr3_aa: CASSSKGGMTTGELFF

j_call: TRBJ2-1
v_call: TRBV24-1
d_call: NA
clone_size: many
cdr3_nt: TGTGCCACCAGTGAACCCAACAAAAATGAGCAGTTCTTC
cdr3_aa: CATSEPNKNEQFF

j_call: TRBJ2-4
v_call: TRBV11-3
d_call: TRBD2
clone_size: NA
cdr3_nt: TGTGCCAGCAGCTTACTAGCGGGGTTGAAAAACATTCAGTACTTC
cdr3_aa: CASSLLAGLKNIQYF

j_call: TRBJ2-2
v_call: TRBV2
d_call: NA
clone_size: few
cdr3_nt: TGTGCCAGCAGTGTGAGGAGGGCCGGGGAGCTGTTTTTT
cdr3_aa: CASSVRRAGELFF